What follows are 9 T cell receptor beta chains derived from one specimen sequenced in a study of patients and donors after allogeneic stem cell transplantation. TCRdb processed the RT-PCR reads anew with MiXCR; each CDR3 protein has one entry. In the table there are fewer than 13,000 distinct CDR3 sequences, around 20% of which are singletons. Material: blood, either unsorted or a sorted T cell fraction (not recorded which). Every receptor here comes from a human donor who was either an allogeneic HSCT recipient or a stem cell or donor lymphocyte infusion donor (not recorded which). It is not recorded whose cells these are; they may come from a transplant donor.

This rearrangement joins TRBV5-1 to TRBJ1-1; unclear D gene. Per the germline V gene, CDR1 is SGHRS and CDR2 is YFSETQ. Between the trimmed V and J ends, which lost 0 bases and 3 bases, there was a span of 6 bases. This CDR3 has 13 amino acids. In nucleotides, the CDR3 is TGCGCCAGCAGCTTGGCAGGTGACACTGAAGCTTTCTTT. As protein: CASSLAGDTEAFF.

The rearrangement uses TRBV20-1 and TRBJ2-1, with TRBD1 matching over 8 bases. With V trimmed by 5 bases and J by 7 bases, 13 bases remained unmatched. Per germline, CDR1 DFQATT and CDR2 SNEGSKA (reference sequence). The CDR3 runs to 15 residues. The CDR3 DNA follows: TGCAGTGCTGATAATGGACAGGGAAAGTTGAATGAGCAGTTCTTC. It encodes CSADNGQGKLNEQFF.

V gene TRBV5-4 combines with J gene TRBJ2-1, with D possibly being TRBD1 (6 bases). Germline CDR1 reads SGHNT; CDR2 reads YYREEE (reference sequence). The CDR3 has 15 residues. Deletions cut 0 bases from V and 4 bases from J, with 11 bases between. The chain's CDR3 is CASSLDQRGYNEQFF. The CDR3 DNA follows: TGTGCCAGCAGCTTGGACCAAAGGGGGTACAATGAGCAGTTCTTC.

At least ten counts were recorded for this clonotype. The chain has TRBV12-3 or TRBV12-4 and TRBJ1-5; D not resolved. The CDR3 extends over 14 amino acids. The ends were cut back, 3 bases at V and 4 bases at J, with 10 bases in the middle. The CDR3 DNA follows: TGTGCCAGCAGTTTGGGCGCGATAAATCAGCCCCAGCATTTT. This translates into CASSLGAINQPQHF.

Concerning this clonotype itself: The CDR3 does not end in the conserved phenylalanine or tryptophan, so this is likely a read error. V gene TRBV7-9 combines with J gene TRBJ2-5; the D gene is possibly TRBD1 (6 bases). The CDR3 extends over 15 amino acids. V shed 1 base and J shed 7 bases, with 16 bases lying between them. Germline V gives CDR1 SEHNR, CDR2 FQNEAQ (reference sequence). The CDR3 loop reads CASSLGAGAERTQYL. In DNA form, the CDR3 reads TGTGCCAGCAGCTTAGGGGCAGGGGCCGAACGGACCCAGTACCTC.

Ten or more counts support this clonotype. The chain joins TRBV20-1 to TRBJ1-2; no firm D call. The CDR3 is 11 residues long. Deletions cut 5 bases from V and 4 bases from J, with 8 bases between. Germline assignment: CDR1 DFQATT and CDR2 SNEGSKA (reference sequence). CDR3 amino acids: CSAGIIYGYTF. DNA for the CDR3: TGCAGTGCTGGGATTATCTATGGCTACACCTTC.

By share, this clonotype ranks as hyperexpanded. The V call is TRBV7-8, the J call TRBJ1-5; possibly TRBD1 for D (5 bases). This CDR3 region has 14 residues. The V end lost 0 bases, the J end lost 7 bases, and 10 bases lay between the germline ends. The germline CDR1 and CDR2 sequences are SGHVS and FQNEAQ. DNA for the CDR3: TGTGCCAGCAGCTTAGCCCAGGGATGGCAGCCCCAGCATTTT. Encoded protein: CASSLAQGWQPQHF.

The rearrangement joins TRBV21-1 to TRBJ1-4. TRBV21-1 represents a pseudogene. The CDR3 consists of 14 residues. CDR3 loop: CASSIQPTNEKLFF. CDR3 bases: TGTGCCAGCAGCATACAGCCAACTAATGAAAAACTGTTTTTT.

The J gene is TRBJ2-1, the V gene TRBV9, with D possibly TRBD2 on 6 matching bases. The CDR3 contains 14 residues. Trimming took 3 bases from V and 6 from J, leaving 13 bases between them. Germline CDR1 is SGDLS and CDR2 is YYNGEE. CDR3 DNA sequence: TGTGCCAGCAGCGGGGCGGGGACCCTCAATGAGCAGTTCTTC. The encoded protein is CASSGAGTLNEQFF.